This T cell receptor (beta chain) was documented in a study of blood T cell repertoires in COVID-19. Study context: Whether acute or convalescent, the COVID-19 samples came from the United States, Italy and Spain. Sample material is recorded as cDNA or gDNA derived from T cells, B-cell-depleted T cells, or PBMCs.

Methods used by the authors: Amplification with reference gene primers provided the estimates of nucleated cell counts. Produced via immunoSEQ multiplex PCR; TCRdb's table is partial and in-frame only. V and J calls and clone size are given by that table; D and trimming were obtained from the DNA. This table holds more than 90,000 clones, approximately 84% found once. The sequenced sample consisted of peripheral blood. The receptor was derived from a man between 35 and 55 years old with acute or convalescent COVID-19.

The CDR3 DNA follows: TGTGCCAGCAACCGACAGGGAGAAGCCTACGAGCAGTACTTC. It translates to CASNRQGEAYEQYF. This chain joins TRBV6-5 and TRBJ2-7; 7 bases map to TRBD1. CDR1 and CDR2 (germline): MNHEY, SVGAGI. V dropped 7 bases and J dropped 2; count of bases not matched to a gene: 8. The CDR3 runs 14 residues.